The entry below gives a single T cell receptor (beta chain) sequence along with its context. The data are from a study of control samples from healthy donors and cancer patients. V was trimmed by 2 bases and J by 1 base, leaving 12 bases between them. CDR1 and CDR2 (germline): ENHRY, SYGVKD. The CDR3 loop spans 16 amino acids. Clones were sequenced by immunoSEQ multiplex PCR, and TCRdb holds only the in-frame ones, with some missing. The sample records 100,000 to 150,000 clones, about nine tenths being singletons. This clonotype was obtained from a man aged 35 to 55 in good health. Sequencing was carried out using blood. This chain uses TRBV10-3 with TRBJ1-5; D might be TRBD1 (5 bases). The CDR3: CAISEVQTESNQPQHF. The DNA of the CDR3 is TGTGCCATCAGTGAGGTCCAGACAGAAAGCAATCAGCCCCAGCATTTT.